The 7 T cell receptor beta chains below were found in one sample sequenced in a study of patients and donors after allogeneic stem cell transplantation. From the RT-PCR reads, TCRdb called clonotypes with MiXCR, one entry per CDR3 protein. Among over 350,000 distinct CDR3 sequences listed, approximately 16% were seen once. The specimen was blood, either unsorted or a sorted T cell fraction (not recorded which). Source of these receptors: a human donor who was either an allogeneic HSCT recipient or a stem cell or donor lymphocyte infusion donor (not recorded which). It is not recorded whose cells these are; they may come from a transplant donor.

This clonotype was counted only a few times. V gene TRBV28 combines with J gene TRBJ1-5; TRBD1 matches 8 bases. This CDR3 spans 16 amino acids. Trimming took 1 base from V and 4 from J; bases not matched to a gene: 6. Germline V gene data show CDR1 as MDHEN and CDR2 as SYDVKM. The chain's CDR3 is CASSLSHRGFNQPQHF. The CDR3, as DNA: TGTGCCAGCAGTTTATCGCACAGGGGGTTTAATCAGCCCCAGCATTTT.

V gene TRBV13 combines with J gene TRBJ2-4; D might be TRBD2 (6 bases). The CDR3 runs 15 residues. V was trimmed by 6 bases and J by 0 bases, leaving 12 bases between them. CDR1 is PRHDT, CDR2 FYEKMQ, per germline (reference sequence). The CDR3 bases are TGTGCCAGCAGTTTTAGCGGATCAGCCAAAAACATTCAGTACTTC. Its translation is CASSFSGSAKNIQYF. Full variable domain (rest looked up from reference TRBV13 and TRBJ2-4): AAGVIQSPRHLIKEKRETATLKCYPIPRHDTVYWYQQGPGQDPQFLISFYEKMQSDKGSIPDRFSAQQFSDYHSELNMSSLELGDSALYFCASSFSGSAKNIQYFGAGTRLSVL.

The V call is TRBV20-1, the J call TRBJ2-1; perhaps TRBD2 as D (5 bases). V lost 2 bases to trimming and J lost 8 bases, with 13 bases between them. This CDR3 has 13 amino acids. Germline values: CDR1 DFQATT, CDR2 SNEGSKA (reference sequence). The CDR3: CSARPSREHEQFF. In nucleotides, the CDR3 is TGCAGTGCTAGACCTTCGAGGGAACATGAGCAGTTCTTC.

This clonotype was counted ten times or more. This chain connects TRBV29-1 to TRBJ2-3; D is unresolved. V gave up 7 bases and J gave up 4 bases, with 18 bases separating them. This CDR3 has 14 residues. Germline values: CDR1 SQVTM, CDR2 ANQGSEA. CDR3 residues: CSGSGGFGADTQYF. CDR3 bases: TGCAGCGGGTCCGGTGGATTTGGCGCAGATACGCAGTATTTT.

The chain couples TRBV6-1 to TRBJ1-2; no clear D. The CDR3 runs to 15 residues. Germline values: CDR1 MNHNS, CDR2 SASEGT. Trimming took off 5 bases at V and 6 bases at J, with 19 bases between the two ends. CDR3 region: CASSLRLDGRDGYTF. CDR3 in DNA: TGTGCCAGCAGTCTCCGACTTGACGGGAGGGATGGCTACACCTTC.

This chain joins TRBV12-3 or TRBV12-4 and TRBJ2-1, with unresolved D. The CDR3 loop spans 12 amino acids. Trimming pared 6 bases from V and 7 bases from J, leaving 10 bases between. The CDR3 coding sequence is TGTGCCAGCAGCCCTAACGAAAATGAGCAGTTCTTC. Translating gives CASSPNENEQFF.

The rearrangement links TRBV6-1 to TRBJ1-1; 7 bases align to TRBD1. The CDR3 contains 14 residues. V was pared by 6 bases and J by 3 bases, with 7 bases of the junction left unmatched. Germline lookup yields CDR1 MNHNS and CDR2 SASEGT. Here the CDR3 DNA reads TGTGCCAGCAGGGATACAGGGGCGGACACTGAAGCTTTCTTT. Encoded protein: CASRDTGADTEAFF.